The T cell receptor beta chain under discussion was sequenced for a study of T-cell memory formation after mild COVID-19. Study outcomes and limitations: Contracting clones localized mainly to CM and EM when CD4+ and mainly to EMRA when CD8+.

Each CDR3 protein gets one entry after TCRdb re-called the 5' RACE reads with MiXCR. The data show hundreds of thousands of distinct CDR3 sequences, around 20% seen once. The sample holds a few counts of this clonotype. Its antigen is unidentified. The sample taken for sequencing was PBMCs or a T cell subset sorted from them (not recorded which). This clonotype was sampled from an adult woman who had mild COVID-19 (a few samples of this study predate the infection). Cell type and time point are not known.

The CDR3 here is CASSLAPKDEQFF. Here the CDR3 DNA reads TGTGCCAGCAGCCTCGCGCCCAAAGATGAGCAGTTCTTC. The chain combines TRBV5-6 with TRBJ2-1, with D hard to call. Deletions cut 4 bases from V and 8 bases from J, with 13 bases between. The CDR3 consists of 13 residues. CDR1 is SGHDT, CDR2 YYEEEE, per germline.